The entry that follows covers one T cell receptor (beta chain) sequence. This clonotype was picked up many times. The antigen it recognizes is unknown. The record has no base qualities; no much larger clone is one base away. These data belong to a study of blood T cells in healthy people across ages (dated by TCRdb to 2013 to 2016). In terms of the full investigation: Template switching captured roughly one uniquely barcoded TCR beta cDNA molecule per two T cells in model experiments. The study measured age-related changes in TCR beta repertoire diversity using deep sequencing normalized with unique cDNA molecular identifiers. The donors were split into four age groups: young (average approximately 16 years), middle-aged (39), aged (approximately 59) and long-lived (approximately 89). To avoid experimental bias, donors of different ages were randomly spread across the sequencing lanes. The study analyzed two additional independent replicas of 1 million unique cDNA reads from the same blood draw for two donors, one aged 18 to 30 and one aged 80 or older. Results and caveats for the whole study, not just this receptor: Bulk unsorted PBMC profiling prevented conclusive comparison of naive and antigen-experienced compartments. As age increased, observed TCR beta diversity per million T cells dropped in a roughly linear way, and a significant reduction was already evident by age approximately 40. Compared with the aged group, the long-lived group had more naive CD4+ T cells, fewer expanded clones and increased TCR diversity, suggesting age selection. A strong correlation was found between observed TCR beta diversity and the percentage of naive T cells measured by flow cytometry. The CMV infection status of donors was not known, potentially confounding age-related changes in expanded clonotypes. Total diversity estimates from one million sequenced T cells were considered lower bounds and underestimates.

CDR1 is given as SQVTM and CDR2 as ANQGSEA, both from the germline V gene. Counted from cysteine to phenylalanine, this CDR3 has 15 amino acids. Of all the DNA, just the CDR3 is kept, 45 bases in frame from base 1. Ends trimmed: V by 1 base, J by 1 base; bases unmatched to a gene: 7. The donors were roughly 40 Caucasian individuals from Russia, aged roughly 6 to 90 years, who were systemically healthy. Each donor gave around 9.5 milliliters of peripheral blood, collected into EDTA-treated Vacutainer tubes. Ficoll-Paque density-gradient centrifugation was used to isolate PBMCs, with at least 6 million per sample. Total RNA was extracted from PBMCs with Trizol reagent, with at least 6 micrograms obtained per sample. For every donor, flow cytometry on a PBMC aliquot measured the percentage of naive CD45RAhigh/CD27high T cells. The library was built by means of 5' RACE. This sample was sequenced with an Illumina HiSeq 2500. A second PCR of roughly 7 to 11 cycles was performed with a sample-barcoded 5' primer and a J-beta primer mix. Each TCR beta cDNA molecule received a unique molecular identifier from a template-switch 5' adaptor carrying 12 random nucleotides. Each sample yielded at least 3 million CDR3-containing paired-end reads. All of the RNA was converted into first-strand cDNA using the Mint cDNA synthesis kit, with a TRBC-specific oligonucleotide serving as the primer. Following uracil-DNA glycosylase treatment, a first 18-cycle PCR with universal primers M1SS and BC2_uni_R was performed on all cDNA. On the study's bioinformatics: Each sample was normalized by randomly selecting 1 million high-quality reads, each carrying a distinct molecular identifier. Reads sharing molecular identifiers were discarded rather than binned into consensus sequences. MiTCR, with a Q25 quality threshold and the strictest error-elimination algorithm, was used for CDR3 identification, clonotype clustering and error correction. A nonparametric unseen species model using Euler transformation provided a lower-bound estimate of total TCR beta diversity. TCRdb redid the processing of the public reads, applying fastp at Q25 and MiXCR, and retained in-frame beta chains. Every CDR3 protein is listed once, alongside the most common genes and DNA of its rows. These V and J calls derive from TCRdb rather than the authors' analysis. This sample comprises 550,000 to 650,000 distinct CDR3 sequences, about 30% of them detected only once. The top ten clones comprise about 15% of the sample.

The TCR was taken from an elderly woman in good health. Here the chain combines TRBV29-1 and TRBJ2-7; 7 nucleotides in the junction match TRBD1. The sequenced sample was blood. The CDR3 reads CSVEGPGQRSYEQYF. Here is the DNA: TGCAGCGTTGAAGGGCCGGGACAGCGGTCCTACGAGCAGTACTTC.